Detailed here is one T cell receptor (beta chain). The CDR3 totals 15 residues. CDR1 SGHRS and CDR2 YFSETQ come from the germline V gene. V was cut by 3 bases and J by 2 bases, with 13 bases left in between. These data belong to a study of cytomegalovirus exposure and HLA in healthy donors. The PCR ran on 60 Vbeta and 13 Jbeta primers. The assay was immunoSEQ multiplex PCR, and TCRdb's table has in-frame clones only and misses some. The sample shows 150,000 to 250,000 clones, around 83% of them seen only once. The specimen was PBMCs. The chain uses TRBV5-1 and TRBJ2-3, with D perhaps TRBD1 (6 bases). The TCR sequence derives from a woman between 50 and 59 years old in good health and CMV-seropositive. Here the CDR3 reads CASSSGGGDTDTQYF. The CDR3 coding sequence is TGCGCCAGCAGCTCTGGGGGCGGCGACACAGATACGCAGTATTTT.